This is a list of T cell receptor beta chains from one sample in a study of OX40 agonist ivuxolimab in advanced cancers. Produced via immunoSEQ multiplex PCR; TCRdb's table is partial and in-frame only. The sample has about 95,000 clones, roughly nine tenths seen once. The sequencing here drew on CD4+ or CD8+ T cells sorted from blood, taken in a trial of the OX40 agonist ivuxolimab. All receptors derive from an adult with an advanced solid tumor such as melanoma, head and neck, liver or kidney cancer. The CDR3 runs from the conserved cysteine through the conserved F or W. Fields, in order: J gene, clone size, D gene, V gene, CDR3 protein, CDR3 DNA. A D gene is named only where the DNA matches it firmly. Clone size, where shown, is once, few, many, or a class for clones that have expanded.

J: TRBJ1-5
size: .
D: .
V: TRBV18
CDR3: CASSPLPGGDQPQHF
DNA: TGTGCCAGCTCACCACTGCCGGGAGGAGATCAGCCCCAGCATTTT

J: TRBJ2-3
size: .
D: TRBD2
V: TRBV11-1
CDR3: CASSFAGTSGSADTQYF
DNA: TGTGCCAGCAGCTTTGCGGGGACTAGCGGGAGCGCAGATACGCAGTATTTT

J: TRBJ1-1
size: .
D: .
V: TRBV9
CDR3: CASSVSSLNTEAFF
DNA: TGTGCCAGCAGCGTGTCCAGCCTGAACACTGAAGCTTTCTTT

J: TRBJ1-1
size: .
D: .
V: TRBV5-1
CDR3: CASSLDKGQGFEAFF
DNA: TGCGCCAGCAGCTTGGATAAAGGCCAGGGGTTTGAAGCTTTCTTT

J: TRBJ2-7
size: .
D: TRBD1
V: TRBV5-1
CDR3: CASSDRDRGLSEQYF
DNA: TGCGCCAGCAGCGACCGGGACAGGGGGCTTAGCGAGCAGTACTTC

J: TRBJ2-5
size: .
D: TRBD2
V: TRBV9
CDR3: CASSTQTSGQETQYF
DNA: TGTGCCAGCAGCACCCAGACTAGCGGACAAGAGACCCAGTACTTC

J: TRBJ1-2
size: .
D: .
V: TRBV4-3
CDR3: CASSQVTGSYGYTF
DNA: TGCGCCAGCAGCCAGGTTACAGGGTCCTATGGCTACACCTTC

J: TRBJ1-2
size: .
D: TRBD1
V: TRBV29-1
CDR3: CSVRDREANYGYTF
DNA: TGCAGCGTGCGGGACAGGGAAGCTAACTATGGCTACACCTTC

J: TRBJ2-5
size: .
D: TRBD1
V: TRBV9
CDR3: CASSVITGAQETQYF
DNA: TGTGCCAGCAGCGTCATTACAGGGGCCCAAGAGACCCAGTACTTC

J: TRBJ2-1
size: .
D: TRBD2
V: TRBV7-2
CDR3: CASSLARLAGDEQFF
DNA: TGTGCCAGCAGCTTGGCTCGACTAGCGGGGGATGAGCAGTTCTTC

J: TRBJ2-5
size: .
D: .
V: TRBV5-1
CDR3: CASSLSRGETQYF
DNA: TGCGCCAGCAGCTTGTCCCGGGGGGAGACCCAGTACTTC

J: TRBJ1-2
size: .
D: .
V: TRBV28
CDR3: CASSLPPPFNYGYTF
DNA: TGTGCCAGCAGTTTACCTCCCCCCTTCAACTATGGCTACACCTTC

J: TRBJ1-2
size: once
D: .
V: TRBV30
CDR3: CAWNPVIYGYTF
DNA: TGTGCCTGGAATCCCGTAATCTATGGCTACACCTTC

J: TRBJ1-2
size: few
D: .
V: TRBV19
CDR3: CASSQDSRGYTF
DNA: TGTGCCAGTAGTCAGGACTCCAGGGGCTACACCTTC

J: TRBJ2-7
size: .
D: TRBD2
V: TRBV4-1
CDR3: CASSHREGNEQYF
DNA: TGCGCCAGCAGCCACAGGGAGGGGAACGAGCAGTACTTC

J: TRBJ1-4
size: .
D: .
V: TRBV7-2
CDR3: CASSQRDPGVEKLFF
DNA: TGTGCCAGCAGCCAACGAGACCCAGGGGTGGAAAAACTGTTTTTT

J: TRBJ1-1
size: .
D: .
V: TRBV6-1
CDR3: CASSPGRLEAFF
DNA: TGTGCCAGCAGTCCGGGCCGATTAGAAGCTTTCTTT

J: TRBJ2-1
size: .
D: TRBD1
V: TRBV5-1
CDR3: CASSSLGKGAADEQFF
DNA: TGCGCCAGCAGCTCCTTAGGAAAGGGGGCTGCGGATGAGCAGTTCTTC

J: TRBJ1-4
size: .
D: .
V: TRBV7-9
CDR3: CASSSDQKLFF
DNA: TGTGCCAGCAGCTCCGACCAAAAACTGTTTTTT

J: TRBJ2-7
size: once
D: TRBD2
V: TRBV15
CDR3: CATSKLSSGSPYEQYF
DNA: TGTGCCACCAGCAAGCTTTCTAGCGGGAGTCCCTACGAGCAGTACTTC

J: TRBJ2-2
size: once
D: TRBD1
V: TRBV4-2
CDR3: CASSQGQGAFRELFF
DNA: TGTGCCAGCAGCCAAGGACAGGGGGCCTTTCGGGAGCTGTTTTTT

J: TRBJ1-1
size: .
D: .
V: TRBV5-1
CDR3: CASSLVLEDEAFF
DNA: TGCGCCAGCAGCTTGGTTTTGGAGGATGAAGCTTTCTTT

J: TRBJ1-4
size: .
D: .
V: TRBV5-6
CDR3: CASSPDGGTTNEKLFF
DNA: TGTGCCAGCAGCCCCGATGGGGGTACTACTAATGAAAAACTGTTTTTT

J: TRBJ2-2
size: .
D: .
V: TRBV6-5
CDR3: CAGALPGELFF
DNA: TGTGCCGGGGCTCTACCCGGGGAGCTGTTTTTT

J: TRBJ2-4
size: .
D: .
V: TRBV7-2
CDR3: CASSLEAGVKNIQYF
DNA: TGTGCCAGCAGCTTAGAGGCAGGGGTTAAAAACATTCAGTACTTC